This record looks at one TCR beta chain sequence and its context. What it binds is not known. Though probably carrying unrecorded immune exposures, donors were nominally healthy at sampling. Researchers ran the PCR with 60 Vbeta and 13 Jbeta primers. Assay: immunoSEQ multiplex PCR; the TCRdb copy retains only in-frame clones and omits some. The sample yields some 190,000 clones, 82% seen once. This entry is derived from a study of cytomegalovirus exposure and HLA in healthy donors. Overall study context: Approximately 180 million T cells yielded 117 million unique TCR beta sequences, as an earlier analysis found. Notes on the study in general: The study designated 164 TCR beta chains cytomegalovirus-associated. Productive rates of about 87% or about 30% were seen for most TCR beta V segments in an earlier analysis.

Trimming left V 0 bases short and J 0 bases short, with 10 bases between. The CDR3 contains 15 residues. Germline V gene lookup returns CDR1 SGDLS and CDR2 YYNGEE. The source material was PBMCs. The chain couples TRBV9 to TRBJ2-7; no firm D call. The sequence came from a man aged 35-49 years in good health and CMV-seronegative. CDR3 sequence: CASSVGELSSYEQYF. The CDR3 DNA is TGTGCCAGCAGCGTAGGAGAACTGAGCTCCTACGAGCAGTACTTC. The entire variable domain, with the rest obtained from reference TRBV9 and TRBJ2-7, is as follows: DSGVTQTPKHLITATGQRVTLRCSPRSGDLSVYWYQQSLDQGLQFLIQYYNGEERAKGNILERFSAQQFPDLHSELNLSSLELGDSALYFCASSVGELSSYEQYFGPGTRLTVT.